A selection of T cell receptor beta chains follows, all from one sample in a study of cytomegalovirus exposure and HLA in healthy donors. Produced via immunoSEQ multiplex PCR; TCRdb's table is partial and in-frame only. The table records 150,000 to 200,000 clones, 68% of them present only once. What was sequenced was PBMCs. These receptors were collected from a man aged 45-65 years in good health and CMV-seronegative. The CDR3 runs from the conserved cysteine through the conserved F or W. Fields, in order: clone size, D gene, V gene, J gene, CDR3 DNA, CDR3 protein. The D gene is left open where the match is weak. Expanded clones are given a class, and other clones once, few, many or no size at all.

clone size: -; D gene: TRBD1; V gene: TRBV2; J gene: TRBJ2-7; CDR3 DNA: TGTGCCAGCAGCACAGGGGCTTACGAGCAGTACTTC; CDR3 protein: CASSTGAYEQYF
clone size: -; D gene: -; V gene: TRBV6-1; J gene: TRBJ2-7; CDR3 DNA: TGTGCCAGCAGTGCTACGAACTACGAGCAGTACTTC; CDR3 protein: CASSATNYEQYF
clone size: once; D gene: -; V gene: TRBV5-1; J gene: TRBJ2-7; CDR3 DNA: TGCGCCAGCAGCTTGAACCCCAGGGACTACGAGCAGTACTTC; CDR3 protein: CASSLNPRDYEQYF
clone size: -; D gene: -; V gene: TRBV10-1; J gene: TRBJ1-1; CDR3 DNA: TGCGCCAGCAGTCGGGACATTTCGAACACTGAAGCTTTCTTT; CDR3 protein: CASSRDISNTEAFF
clone size: -; D gene: -; V gene: TRBV11-2; J gene: TRBJ1-3; CDR3 DNA: TGTGCCAGCAGCTTAGTCCCACTCTCTGGAAACACCATATATTTT; CDR3 protein: CASSLVPLSGNTIYF
clone size: -; D gene: -; V gene: TRBV5-1; J gene: TRBJ1-4; CDR3 DNA: TGCGCCAGCAGCTTGGTTGATACGGGGAGTCAAAATGAAAAACTGTTTTTT; CDR3 protein: CASSLVDTGSQNEKLFF
clone size: -; D gene: -; V gene: TRBV19; J gene: TRBJ2-1; CDR3 DNA: TGTGCCAGTAGTAAGGCGGGGGCCCTTAATGAGCAGTTCTTC; CDR3 protein: CASSKAGALNEQFF
clone size: -; D gene: TRBD2; V gene: TRBV6-4; J gene: TRBJ2-2; CDR3 DNA: TGTGCCAGCAGGCCCGGGGGGGTCATGAACACCGGGGAGCTGTTTTTT; CDR3 protein: CASRPGGVMNTGELFF
clone size: -; D gene: TRBD1; V gene: TRBV28; J gene: TRBJ2-7; CDR3 DNA: TGTGCCACCTACCAACCGGGACAGGGGACCTACGAGCAGTACTTC; CDR3 protein: CATYQPGQGTYEQYF
clone size: -; D gene: -; V gene: TRBV9; J gene: TRBJ2-7; CDR3 DNA: TGTGCCAGCAGCGTAGGGGGCGTTTACGAGCAGTACTTC; CDR3 protein: CASSVGGVYEQYF
clone size: -; D gene: -; V gene: TRBV5-8; J gene: TRBJ2-3; CDR3 DNA: TGTGCCAGCAGCTTGGAATCAGGTGTGACAGATACGCAGTATTTT; CDR3 protein: CASSLESGVTDTQYF
clone size: -; D gene: -; V gene: TRBV5-4; J gene: TRBJ1-2; CDR3 DNA: TGTGCCAGCAGACTGGTGGGGGGGCCTGGGTATGGCTACACCTTC; CDR3 protein: CASRLVGGPGYGYTF
clone size: -; D gene: -; V gene: TRBV2; J gene: TRBJ1-2; CDR3 DNA: TGTGCCAGTACACAGGAAAACTATGGCTACACCTTC; CDR3 protein: CASTQENYGYTF
clone size: few; D gene: -; V gene: TRBV5-1; J gene: TRBJ2-3; CDR3 DNA: TGCGCCAGCAGCAACAGTATGGTGACAGATACGCAGTATTTT; CDR3 protein: CASSNSMVTDTQYF
clone size: -; D gene: TRBD1; V gene: TRBV18; J gene: TRBJ1-1; CDR3 DNA: TGTGCCAGCTCATCCCGACAGGGGGCGAAGAACACTGAAGCTTTCTTT; CDR3 protein: CASSSRQGAKNTEAFF
clone size: -; D gene: -; V gene: TRBV28; J gene: TRBJ1-2; CDR3 DNA: TGTGCCAGCAGTTTGAAGCTCTATGGCTACACCTTC; CDR3 protein: CASSLKLYGYTF
clone size: -; D gene: TRBD1; V gene: TRBV28; J gene: TRBJ1-1; CDR3 DNA: TGTGCCAGCATCCAGGGGGGAGGTACTGAAGCTTTCTTT; CDR3 protein: CASIQGGGTEAFF
clone size: -; D gene: TRBD2; V gene: TRBV29-1; J gene: TRBJ2-3; CDR3 DNA: TGCAGCGCCAGCGGGGGGGCCCACACAGATACGCAGTATTTT; CDR3 protein: CSASGGAHTDTQYF
clone size: few; D gene: TRBD1; V gene: TRBV15; J gene: TRBJ2-2; CDR3 DNA: TGTGCCACCAGCACCCCTGGACAGGGACAGGAGAACACCGGGGAGCTGTTTTTT; CDR3 protein: CATSTPGQGQENTGELFF
clone size: -; D gene: TRBD1; V gene: TRBV4-3; J gene: TRBJ1-6; CDR3 DNA: TGCGCCAGCAGCCAAGATCGGAGGGGGCCAGGGGGTTCACCCCTCCACTTT; CDR3 protein: CASSQDRRGPGGSPLHF
clone size: -; D gene: TRBD2; V gene: TRBV9; J gene: TRBJ2-5; CDR3 DNA: TGTGCCAGCAGCCCTGGGGGACTAGCGGCAGAGACCCAGTACTTC; CDR3 protein: CASSPGGLAAETQYF
clone size: -; D gene: TRBD2; V gene: TRBV5-1; J gene: TRBJ2-3; CDR3 DNA: TGCGCCAGCAGCTTCATAGCGGGGGCGCCAGGAGATACGCAGTATTTT; CDR3 protein: CASSFIAGAPGDTQYF
clone size: few; D gene: -; V gene: TRBV7-3; J gene: TRBJ2-1; CDR3 DNA: TGTGCCAGCAGCTTAACAGGGGACAATGAGCAGTTCTTC; CDR3 protein: CASSLTGDNEQFF
clone size: -; D gene: -; V gene: TRBV28; J gene: TRBJ1-2; CDR3 DNA: TGTGCCAGCAGGGGACCAAGGACCGCTGCGGAGGGGGGCTACACCTTC; CDR3 protein: CASRGPRTAAEGGYTF
clone size: -; D gene: -; V gene: TRBV4-3; J gene: TRBJ2-2; CDR3 DNA: TGCGCCAGCAGCCACGTGCTGGGCCAGGGGCCAAACACCGGGGAGCTGTTTTTT; CDR3 protein: CASSHVLGQGPNTGELFF
clone size: -; D gene: TRBD1; V gene: TRBV29-1; J gene: TRBJ2-7; CDR3 DNA: TGCAGCGTGGCGACAGGGGGGGCCTACGAGCAGTACTTC; CDR3 protein: CSVATGGAYEQYF
clone size: -; D gene: TRBD2; V gene: TRBV6-6; J gene: TRBJ2-1; CDR3 DNA: TGTGCCAGCAGTTCCTGGACTAGCGGGGGGGCCAATGAGCAGTTCTTC; CDR3 protein: CASSSWTSGGANEQFF
clone size: -; D gene: TRBD2; V gene: TRBV27; J gene: TRBJ2-2; CDR3 DNA: TGTGCCAGCAGTTTAATAGCGGGGGCCCCGAACACCGGGGAGCTGTTTTTT; CDR3 protein: CASSLIAGAPNTGELFF
clone size: -; D gene: -; V gene: TRBV5-1; J gene: TRBJ1-2; CDR3 DNA: TGCGCCAGCAGCCTTGAGGGTCTAAACTATGGCTACACCTTC; CDR3 protein: CASSLEGLNYGYTF
clone size: few; D gene: TRBD1; V gene: TRBV5-1; J gene: TRBJ2-1; CDR3 DNA: TGCGCCAGCAGCTTGGGCGGACAGGGGGGTCAGGATGAGCAGTTCTTC; CDR3 protein: CASSLGGQGGQDEQFF
clone size: -; D gene: -; V gene: TRBV5-4; J gene: TRBJ2-7; CDR3 DNA: TGTGCCAGCAGCTTAAACCAGGGCGGTAGTCGTTACTTC; CDR3 protein: CASSLNQGGSRYF
clone size: few; D gene: TRBD2; V gene: TRBV5-4; J gene: TRBJ2-1; CDR3 DNA: TGTGCCAGCAGCTCCCTAGCGGGGGCGGTGGATGAGCAGTTCTTC; CDR3 protein: CASSSLAGAVDEQFF
clone size: -; D gene: -; V gene: TRBV6-5; J gene: TRBJ1-4; CDR3 DNA: TGTGCCAGCAGTTACCGGGGGGGGGCAACTAATGAAAAACTGTTTTTT; CDR3 protein: CASSYRGGATNEKLFF
clone size: once; D gene: TRBD1; V gene: TRBV6-5; J gene: TRBJ1-2; CDR3 DNA: TGTGCCAGCAGCCTACCGGGACAGGGGGGTAGAGGCTACACCTTC; CDR3 protein: CASSLPGQGGRGYTF
clone size: -; D gene: -; V gene: TRBV11-1; J gene: TRBJ1-2; CDR3 DNA: TGTGCCAGCAGCTTAGACAGGGTGGTCGGCTACACCTTC; CDR3 protein: CASSLDRVVGYTF
clone size: -; D gene: TRBD2; V gene: TRBV2; J gene: TRBJ2-3; CDR3 DNA: TGTGCCAGCAGTGAAGGACTAGCCGGGAATACGCAGTATTTT; CDR3 protein: CASSEGLAGNTQYF
clone size: few; D gene: -; V gene: TRBV12-1; J gene: TRBJ1-6; CDR3 DNA: TGTGCCAGCAGCTTCGGACAGGACAGCTCCGCTTCACCCCTCCACTTT; CDR3 protein: CASSFGQDSSASPLHF